This TCR beta chain was sequenced during a study of cytomegalovirus exposure and HLA in healthy donors (dated by TCRdb to the late 2010s). Turning to the overall study: An earlier analysis of several hundred of the donors reported roughly 270 Gb of sequence data and around 120 million unique TCR beta sequences from 190 million or so T cells. An earlier analysis of a few hundred of the donors applied high-throughput TCR beta sequencing to assess whether each TCR beta V gene segment acted as functional or pseudogenic. A handful of DR-DQ haplotypes were handled as single units for association and clustering because linkage in the cohort was strong. HLA typing included class I and class II loci at four-digit resolution. The genetic ancestry cluster associated with self-reported Caucasian donors included 65% to 90% of the roughly 390 genotyped donors. Alongside the repertoire data, information on donor age, sex, ethnicity and CMV serostatus was compiled. Typing coverage differed by locus: A, B, C, DRB1 and DQB1 were typed in about 620-640 donors, DQA1 in approximately 520, DPA1 in some 600, and DPB1 in just under 490. In addition to the first cohort of hundreds of subjects, a separate validation cohort of approximately 120 different subjects was used. To predict cytomegalovirus infection status, the study combined high-throughput TCR immunosequencing, statistical association of individual TCRs with disease status, and machine learning. A later analysis re-analyzed previously published TCR beta repertoires from roughly 630 donors and added high-resolution HLA genotyping to study TCR occurrence patterns. Among almost 400 genotyped donors of the cohort, an average of about 240,000 unique TCR beta nucleotide sequences were sequenced per donor, roughly 18% of them non-productive. A later genetic analysis took genome-wide SNP genotypes for about three fifths of the 666 donors and used that subset as a discovery cohort. The study was designed to test whether signatures of past pathogen exposure could be identified by cataloging public T cell receptors. The T cell repertoires of 700 or so subjects were profiled by immunosequencing and related to cytomegalovirus serostatus. In the later analysis, no new phenotypic data were used to find candidate immune exposures; instead, reliance was placed on TCR beta sequences and their occurrence across donors. All discovery cohort repertoires had been generated on a single sequencing platform. An early release that covered several hundred HLA-typed donors contained approximately 300 gigabases of sequencing data and tens of millions of unique TCR sequences.

The cohort was made up of several hundred healthy bone marrow donors. At the time of sampling, all cohort members were nominally healthy, though unrecorded immune exposures were likely present. The donor was CMV seronegative and was included in the group of 352 seronegative cohort members. Each donor provided a peripheral blood sample, and peripheral blood mononuclear cells were used for TCR beta sequencing. Genomic DNA was extracted from the blood cell samples with the Qiagen DNeasy Blood Extraction Kit. The library was made by the immunoSEQ multiplex PCR assay. For the multiplex PCR, a mixture combining 60 forward primers for TCR Vbeta segments and 13 reverse primers for TCR Jbeta segments was used. The CDR3 region of rearranged TCR beta genes was amplified from genomic DNA by a multiplex PCR assay. On the Illumina HiSeq System, the amplified TCR beta libraries were sequenced as 87-base-pair reads. The source study handled its data this way. Across the roughly 670 repertoires, a later analysis counted 80 million or so unique TCR beta chains, 9.5 million to 12 million of which were shared by at least two donors. A nearest-neighbor algorithm error-corrected the raw reads and collapsed the reads into unique sequences, merging closely related sequences to remove PCR and sequencing errors. CDR3 sequences were aligned to IMGT reference sequences to assign V, D and J gene segments. Each retained sequence needed at least a six-nucleotide match to both a V gene segment and a J gene segment. A rearrangement counted as productive if the CDR3 had no stop codons and remained in frame with V and J, and every other rearrangement counted as non-productive. CDR3 was defined according to IMGT convention as the region running from the second conserved V-encoded cysteine to the conserved J-encoded phenylalanine. Sequences without an unambiguous match to a single V gene segment were excluded from the earlier analysis of 587 of the donors. In an earlier analysis of around 590 of the donors, a V segment was called functional when productive rearrangements were above 56.7%, and segregating when the standard deviation between donors exceeded 5%. A statistical classification framework was developed to diagnose cytomegalovirus status using the catalog of TCR beta chain sequences. In a later analysis, TCR nucleotide sequences were compared against IMGT/GENE-DB human TR gene sequences so that V and J genes could be assigned. In a later analysis, CDR3 sequences and most-parsimonious VDJ recombination scenarios were assigned using the TCRdist pipeline. In a later analysis, every TCR beta chain was defined by the combination of its CDR3 amino acid sequence and its V-gene family, and reads without a unique V-gene family were dropped. To address suspected cross-contamination and a sequencing artifact, a later analysis removed roughly 640 highly shared, low-generation-probability nucleotide sequences. For each public chain, a later analysis derived a clonal expansion index from normalized ranks of inferred template counts within each repertoire. A later analysis computed generation probabilities with a VDJ recombination model fitted to out-of-frame rearrangements, and checked the results against IGoR. A later analysis scored TCR-TCR, TCR-HLA and TCR-CMV co-occurrence with hypergeometric tests, applying a repertoire-size bias correction to TCR pairs. In a later analysis, false discovery rates were estimated by permuting HLA or CMV assignments 20 times. A later analysis grouped co-occurring TCRs with DBSCAN, adding TCRdist sequence similarity when clustering within HLA-allele-positive subsets. Co-occurrence clustering excluded repertoires with fewer than 30,000 or more than 120,000 public chains, plus five with anomalous nucleotide sharing. This immuneACCESS table, as held by TCRdb, lists in-frame sequences with V and J called but not all clones. Of the missing ones, under half trace to an unresolved V gene in checked studies; the others have no known cause. From that table come the V and J calls and clone size; the DNA was used to work out D and trimming. For this sample the table gives some 140,000 clones, of which about 80% were detected only once. The ten largest account for 3% to 4% of the sample.

The investigation overall reported the following: A later analysis found that most CMV-associated TCR beta chains appeared HLA-restricted, with HLA associations seemingly driven largely by CMV exposure. A later genetic analysis associated a missense DCLRE1C variant with V-gene and J-gene trimming of TCR beta chains, and an independent cohort replicated the association. In this cohort, only TCR beta chains were sequenced, and detectable features were limited by the absence of alpha or paired-chain data. Specific HLA alleles were associated with roughly 17,000 TCR beta sequences at a false discovery rate of 0.05 in a later analysis. In an earlier analysis of roughly 560 of the donors, most TCR beta V segments were observed in productive rearrangements about 90% or about 30% of the time, broadly matching IMGT annotations. Presence/absence analyses assumed roughly uniform sequencing depth across donors, an assumption that may not hold. A cluster of highly shared sequence variants was judged likely to represent a technical artifact of the sequencing pipeline. According to a later genetic analysis, donors in an Asian-associated ancestry cluster had fewer N-insertions in productive TCRs than the approximately 610-donor mean. In a later analysis, HLA-associated TCR beta chains showed more clonal expansion and lower generation probabilities than non-associated chains that were equally common. Correlated functional status among segregating V segments might reflect linkage disequilibrium, but an unknown experimental factor could not be ruled out. In a later analysis, several top co-occurrence clusters were reported to appear linked to parvovirus B19, influenza, CMV and Epstein-Barr virus. The authors suggested that the approach could potentially be extended to other disease states and immunological phenotypes. The study gave a list of about 150 TCR beta chains associated with cytomegalovirus. A further reported finding was that TCR beta sequences accurately predicted the HLA-A and HLA-B alleles for most subjects in the first cohort. Three of the identified cytomegalovirus-associated TCR beta chains were confirmed in vitro to be specific for cytomegalovirus antigens. About 15 rarely observed V segments, including chromosome 9 orphons, were excluded from the earlier analysis of a few hundred of the donors because counts were too low. In both the original and validation cohorts, the classifier was reported to diagnose cytomegalovirus status with high specificity and sensitivity. Across donors, most TCR sequences were observed very rarely, whereas some public TCRs were present in many individuals. For the cohort, immune exposure information was limited to CMV serostatus. Because HLA typing was missing for some donors at each locus, association tests included only the typed subset. Assigning TCR associations to individual alleles was difficult when HLA alleles, especially DR and DQ, strongly co-occurred. A later analysis found that TCR association rates varied across HLA loci, with DRB1 alleles showing the most associated TCRs and HLA-C alleles the fewest.

With regard to this clone: Its specific antigen is unknown. Base quality data are lacking; no much larger clone is found one base away. Other DNA sequences in the same sample also yield this CDR3.

This sequence originates from a woman between 35 and 50 years old in good health and CMV-seronegative. Input material: PBMCs.

The nucleotides are TGTGCCAGCAGTTACTCCGGGGGGCAGGGTCAGCCCCAGCATTTT. This is translated as CASSYSGGQGQPQHF. This receptor chain uses TRBV6-6 and TRBJ1-5; perhaps TRBD1 is the D gene, with 6 bases matching. V is clipped by 0 bases and J by 6 bases, and the sequence between their germline boundaries is 12 bases long. The germline V gene (reference sequence) provides CDR1 MNHNY and CDR2 SVGAGI. From the cysteine up to the phenylalanine, the CDR3 has a length of 15 residues. Only the CDR3 portion is preserved as DNA: 45 bases, with reading frame beginning at the first base.